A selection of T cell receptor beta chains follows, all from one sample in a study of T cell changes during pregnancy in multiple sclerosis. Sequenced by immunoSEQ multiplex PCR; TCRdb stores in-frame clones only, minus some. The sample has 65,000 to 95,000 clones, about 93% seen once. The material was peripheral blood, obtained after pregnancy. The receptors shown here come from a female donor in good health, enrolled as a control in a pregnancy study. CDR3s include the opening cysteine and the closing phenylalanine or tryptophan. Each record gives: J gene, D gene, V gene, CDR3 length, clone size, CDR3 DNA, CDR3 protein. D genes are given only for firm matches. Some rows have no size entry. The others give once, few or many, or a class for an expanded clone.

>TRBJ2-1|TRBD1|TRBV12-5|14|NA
TGTGCTAGCGGCGGTACAGGGGGCTACAATGAGCAGTTCTTC
CASGGTGGYNEQFF
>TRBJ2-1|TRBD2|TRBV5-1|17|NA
TGCGCCAGCAGCTTAGGCATTAGCGGGACTGTCCTCAATGAGCAGTTCTTC
CASSLGISGTVLNEQFF
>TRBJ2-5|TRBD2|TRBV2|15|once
TGTGCCAGCAAGAATAGCGGGGGGTCCCAAGAGACCCAGTACTTC
CASKNSGGSQETQYF
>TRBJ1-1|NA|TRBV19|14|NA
TGTGCCAGTAGTCCCCAGGGGAGGAACACTGAAGCTTTCTTT
CASSPQGRNTEAFF
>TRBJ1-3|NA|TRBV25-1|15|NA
TGTGCCAGCTCACGCAGTGCTCCCTCTGGAAACACCATATATTTT
CASSRSAPSGNTIYF
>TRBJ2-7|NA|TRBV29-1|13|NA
TGCAGCGTTGAATTGGAGGAAAGCTACGAGCAGTACTTC
CSVELEESYEQYF
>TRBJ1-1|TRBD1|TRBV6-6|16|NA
TGTGCCAGCAGTTACTCGAAAAGGGGGCCGGGGGATGGAGCTTTCTTT
CASSYSKRGPGDGAFF
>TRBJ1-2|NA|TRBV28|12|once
TGTGCCAGCGGATGGAGGGACTATGGCTACACCTTC
CASGWRDYGYTF
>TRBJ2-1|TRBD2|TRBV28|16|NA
TGTGCCAGCAGGGGGACTAGCGGGCTCTCCTACAATGAGCAGTTCTTC
CASRGTSGLSYNEQFF
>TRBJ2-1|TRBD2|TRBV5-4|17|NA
TGTGCCAGCAGCTTGGAACTAGCGGGGGCCACCTACAATGAGCAGTTCTTC
CASSLELAGATYNEQFF
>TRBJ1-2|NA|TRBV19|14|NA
TGTGCCAGTAGTATGGTCGGCCAGGGAGGCGGCTACACCTTC
CASSMVGQGGGYTF
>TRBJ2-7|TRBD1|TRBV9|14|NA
TGTGCCAGCAGCTCCAGACAGGGGCAACACGAGCAGTACTTC
CASSSRQGQHEQYF
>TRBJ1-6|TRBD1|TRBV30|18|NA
TGTGCCTGGAGGCCACACTCTACCGGGACAGCGAGGAATTCACCCCTCCACTTT
CAWRPHSTGTARNSPLHF
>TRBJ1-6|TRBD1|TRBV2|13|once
TGTGCCGGCCAGGGGGTACGAGAATCACCCCTCCACTTT
CAGQGVRESPLHF
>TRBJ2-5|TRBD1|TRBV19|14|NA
TGTGCCAGTAGGCCGGGACAGGGGTCAGAGACCCAGTACTTC
CASRPGQGSETQYF
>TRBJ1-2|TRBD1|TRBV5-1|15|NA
TGCGCCAGCAGCTCATTAACCGGGACAGGGGTCGGCTACACCTTC
CASSSLTGTGVGYTF
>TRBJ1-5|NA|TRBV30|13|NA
TGTGCCTGCTCTCCAGGTGGCGATCAGCCCCAGCATTTT
CACSPGGDQPQHF
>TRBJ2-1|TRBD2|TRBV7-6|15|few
TGTGCCAGCAGCTTGGGACTAGAGCCCTCCAGGGAGCAGTTCTTC
CASSLGLEPSREQFF
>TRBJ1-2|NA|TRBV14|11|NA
TGTGCCAGCGGACAGTCGGGTGGCTACACCTTC
CASGQSGGYTF
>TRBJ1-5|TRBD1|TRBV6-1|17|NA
TGTGCCAGCAGTGCCTACCGTAAGGGGGAGACGGGGACAGCCCAGCATTTT
CASSAYRKGETGTAQHF
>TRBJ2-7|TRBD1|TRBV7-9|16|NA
TGTGCCAGCACACACTCCACCGGGACAGGGTCTGGGGAGCAGTACTTC
CASTHSTGTGSGEQYF
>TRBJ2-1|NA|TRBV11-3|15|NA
TGTGCCAGCAGCTTATTCGGTAGCGGATACAATGAGCAGTTCTTC
CASSLFGSGYNEQFF
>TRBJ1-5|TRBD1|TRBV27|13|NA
TGTGCCAGCAGACAGGGGCGGAATCAGCCCCAGCATTTT
CASRQGRNQPQHF
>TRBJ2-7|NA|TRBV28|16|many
TGTGCCAGCAGTTCTCCCTCTCAGGCCCGCACCTACGAGCAGTACTTC
CASSSPSQARTYEQYF
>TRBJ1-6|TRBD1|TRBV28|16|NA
TGTGCCAGCAGCGCAGCAGGGGGCGGACTCAATTCACCCCTCCACTTT
CASSAAGGGLNSPLHF
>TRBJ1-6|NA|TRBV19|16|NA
TGTGCCAGTAGTAAGGGGTGGACCCGATATAATTCACCCCTCCACTTT
CASSKGWTRYNSPLHF
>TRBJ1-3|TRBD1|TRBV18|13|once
TGTGCCAGCTCACCCGGACAGGGGGACACCATATATTTT
CASSPGQGDTIYF
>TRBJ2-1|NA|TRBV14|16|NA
TGTGCCAGCAGATCCGGAGGACTAAGCTCCTACAATGAGCAGTTCTTC
CASRSGGLSSYNEQFF
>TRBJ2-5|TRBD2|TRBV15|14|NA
TGTGCCACCAGCAGTAGCGGGGTGGTTGAGACCCAGTACTTC
CATSSSGVVETQYF
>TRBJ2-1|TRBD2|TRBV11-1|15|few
TGTGCCAGCAGCTTAGCGCTAAGCGGGAGGGATGAGCAGTTCTTC
CASSLALSGRDEQFF
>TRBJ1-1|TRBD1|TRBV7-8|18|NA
TGTGCCAGCAGCTCCCCAGGGGGCGGGCTCAGAGGGAACACTGAAGCTTTCTTT
CASSSPGGGLRGNTEAFF
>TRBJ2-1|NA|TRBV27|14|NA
TGTGCCAGCAAGTCAATGAGCGGGTCGGCGGAGCAGTTCTTC
CASKSMSGSAEQFF
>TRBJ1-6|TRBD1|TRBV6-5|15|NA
TGTGCCAGCAGTCGGACAGGGGGCCTCTATTCACCCCTCCACTTT
CASSRTGGLYSPLHF
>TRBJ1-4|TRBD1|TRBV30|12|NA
TGTGCCTGGGACAGGGATAATGAAAAACTGTTTTTT
CAWDRDNEKLFF
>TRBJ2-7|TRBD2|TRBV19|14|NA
TGTGCCACCCAGGCTAGCGGGGGTGCCCACGAGCAGTACTTC
CATQASGGAHEQYF
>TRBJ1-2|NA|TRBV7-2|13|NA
TGTGCCAGCTTAGCGCCGGTGGAATATGGCTACACCTTC
CASLAPVEYGYTF
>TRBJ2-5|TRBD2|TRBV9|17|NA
TGTGCCAGCAGCGTAGGAGAGCGGTGGCGGGAGGGAGAGACCCAGTACTTC
CASSVGERWREGETQYF
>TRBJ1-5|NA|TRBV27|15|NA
TGTGCCAGCAGCCCCTGGCACAATAGCAATCAGCCCCAGCATTTT
CASSPWHNSNQPQHF